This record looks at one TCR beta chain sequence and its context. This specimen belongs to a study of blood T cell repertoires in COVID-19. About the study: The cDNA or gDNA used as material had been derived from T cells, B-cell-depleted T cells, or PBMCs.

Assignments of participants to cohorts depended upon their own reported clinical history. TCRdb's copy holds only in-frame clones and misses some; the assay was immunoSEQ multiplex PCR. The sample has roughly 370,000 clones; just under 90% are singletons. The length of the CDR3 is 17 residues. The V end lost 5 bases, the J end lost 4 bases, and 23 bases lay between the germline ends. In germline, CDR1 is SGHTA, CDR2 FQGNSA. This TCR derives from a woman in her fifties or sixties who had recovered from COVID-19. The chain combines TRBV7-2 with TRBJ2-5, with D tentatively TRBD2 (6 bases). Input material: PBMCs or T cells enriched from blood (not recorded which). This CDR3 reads CASSLDAGTLRRETQYF. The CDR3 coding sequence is TGTGCCAGCAGCCTGGACGCCGGGACTCTACGTCGAGAGACCCAGTACTTC.